This is a list of T cell receptor beta chains from one sample in a study of blood T cells in healthy people across ages. TCRdb passed the 5' RACE reads through MiXCR, listing each CDR3 protein once. The sample comprises some 700,000 distinct CDR3 sequences, about 20% of which are singletons, and about 22% rests with the top ten. The sequencing input was blood. These receptors were obtained from a man aged 70-80 years in good health. Each CDR3 is given with its conserved first and last residue. D genes are given only for firm matches. Expanded clones are given a class, and other clones once, few, many or no size at all.

j_call clone_size d_call v_call cdr3_aa cdr3_nt
TRBJ2-7 . TRBD1 TRBV7-2 CASSLRWQGEPYEQYF TGTGCCAGCAGCTTACGCTGGCAGGGGGAGCCTTACGAGCAGTACTTC
TRBJ2-1 . . TRBV3-1 CASSQEVGVNEQFF TGTGCCAGCAGCCAAGAAGTAGGGGTAAATGAGCAGTTCTTC
TRBJ2-7 . . TRBV5-1 CASSFSAEGEQYF TGCGCCAGCAGCTTTTCGGCCGAGGGTGAGCAGTACTTC
TRBJ1-1 few . TRBV12-3/TRBV12-4 CASNLGVAEAFF TGTGCCAGCAACCTGGGGGTGGCTGAAGCTTTCTTT
TRBJ2-2 . . TRBV7-2 CASRLSPGSTGELFF TGTGCCAGCCGCCTGAGTCCTGGGAGCACCGGGGAGCTGTTTTTT
TRBJ2-2 . TRBD1 TRBV14 CASSRDRTNTGELFF TGTGCCAGCAGCCGGGACAGAACGAACACCGGGGAGCTGTTTTTT
TRBJ2-3 few . TRBV2 CASSEERGGTQYF TGTGCCAGCAGTGAAGAACGTGGGGGTACGCAGTATTTT
TRBJ1-1 few . TRBV5-1 CASSYGTQNTEAFF TGCGCCAGCAGCTACGGGACCCAGAACACTGAAGCTTTCTTT
TRBJ2-1 few . TRBV7-2 CASSLRSRDNEQFF TGTGCCAGCAGCTTAAGGTCCCGAGACAATGAGCAGTTCTTC
TRBJ2-5 . . TRBV4-1 CASSQIETGQETQYF TGCGCCAGCAGCCAAATTGAGACAGGTCAAGAGACCCAGTACTTC
TRBJ2-7 . TRBD2 TRBV29-1 CSARTSGGYEQYF TGCAGCGCTAGGACTAGCGGGGGCTACGAGCAGTACTTC
TRBJ1-5 . . TRBV7-9 CASSLQGPYQPQHF TGTGCCAGCAGCTTACAGGGTCCGTATCAGCCCCAGCATTTT
TRBJ2-4 once TRBD1 TRBV12-3/TRBV12-4 CASSPHAGGADIQYF TGTGCCAGCAGTCCCCACGCAGGGGGCGCGGACATTCAGTACTTC
TRBJ2-5 many . TRBV2 CASSEGLQETQYF TGTGCCAGCTCGGAGGGCCTACAAGAGACCCAGTACTTC
TRBJ2-2 . . TRBV18 CASSSELNTGELFF TGTGCCAGCTCATCAGAGTTGAACACCGGGGAGCTGTTTTTT
TRBJ1-5 few TRBD1 TRBV6-5 CASSADRGEQPQHF TGTGCCAGCAGTGCCGACAGGGGTGAACAGCCCCAGCATTTT
TRBJ1-6 . . TRBV7-2 CASRQSWGIGSPLHF TGTGCCAGCAGACAAAGCTGGGGCATAGGCTCACCCCTCCACTTT
TRBJ2-3 . TRBD2 TRBV7-2 CAGSLVLTNSGRTSTDTQYF TGTGCCGGCAGCTTAGTCCTCACCAATAGCGGGAGGACTAGCACAGATACGCAGTATTTT
TRBJ2-7 . TRBD1 TRBV28 CASSPPDRNSYEQYF TGTGCCAGCAGTCCCCCGGACAGGAACTCCTACGAGCAGTACTTC
TRBJ1-2 . . TRBV12-3/TRBV12-4 CASSLQGSNYGYTF TGTGCCAGCAGTCTCCAGGGGTCCAACTATGGCTACACCTTC
TRBJ1-4 . . TRBV28 CASRRGPRNEKLFF TGTGCCAGTAGGCGGGGACCCCGTAATGAAAAACTGTTTTTT
TRBJ2-1 few TRBD2 TRBV20-1 CSARDSSTSGEWRF TGCAGTGCTAGAGACTCCTCGACTAGCGGGGAATGGAGGTTC
TRBJ1-5 . . TRBV20-1 CSATYQDKSNQPQHF TGCAGTGCTACTTATCAAGACAAAAGCAATCAGCCCCAGCATTTT
TRBJ2-3 few TRBD2 TRBV29-1 CSVGGRTDTQYF TGCAGCGTTGGCGGGAGGACAGATACGCAGTATTTT
TRBJ1-3 . . TRBV3-1 CASSQTENTIYF TGTGCCAGCAGCCAAACCGAAAACACCATATATTTT
TRBJ1-1 . . TRBV4-2 CASSQDGLNTEAFF TGTGCCAGCAGCCAAGATGGATTGAACACTGAAGCTTTCTTT